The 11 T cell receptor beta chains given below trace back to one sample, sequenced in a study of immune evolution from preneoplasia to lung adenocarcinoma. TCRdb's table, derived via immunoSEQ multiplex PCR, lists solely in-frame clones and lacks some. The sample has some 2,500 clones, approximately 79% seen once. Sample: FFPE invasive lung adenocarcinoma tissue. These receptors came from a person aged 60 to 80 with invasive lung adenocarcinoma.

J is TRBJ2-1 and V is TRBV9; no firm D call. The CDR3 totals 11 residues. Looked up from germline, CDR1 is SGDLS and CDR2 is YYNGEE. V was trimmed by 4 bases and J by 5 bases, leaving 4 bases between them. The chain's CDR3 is CASSLNNEQFF. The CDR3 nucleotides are TGTGCCAGCAGCTTAAACAATGAGCAGTTCTTC. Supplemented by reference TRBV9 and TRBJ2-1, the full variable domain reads DSGVTQTPKHLITATGQRVTLRCSPRSGDLSVYWYQQSLDQGLQFLIQYYNGEERAKGNILERFSAQQFPDLHSELNLSSLELGDSALYFCASSLNNEQFFGPGTRLTVL.

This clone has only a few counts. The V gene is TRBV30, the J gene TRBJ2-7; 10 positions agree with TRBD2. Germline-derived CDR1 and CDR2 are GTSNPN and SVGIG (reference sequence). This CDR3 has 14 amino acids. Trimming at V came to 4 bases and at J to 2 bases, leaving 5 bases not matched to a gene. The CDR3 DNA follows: TGTGCCTGGACCCCAGCGGGAGGGACCTACGAGCAGTACTTC. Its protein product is CAWTPAGGTYEQYF.

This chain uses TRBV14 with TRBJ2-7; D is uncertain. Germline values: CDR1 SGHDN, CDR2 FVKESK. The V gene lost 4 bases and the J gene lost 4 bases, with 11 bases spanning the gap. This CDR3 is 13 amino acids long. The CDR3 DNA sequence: TGTGCCAGCAGCCGGACCGCAGGATACGAGCAGTACTTC. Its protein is CASSRTAGYEQYF.

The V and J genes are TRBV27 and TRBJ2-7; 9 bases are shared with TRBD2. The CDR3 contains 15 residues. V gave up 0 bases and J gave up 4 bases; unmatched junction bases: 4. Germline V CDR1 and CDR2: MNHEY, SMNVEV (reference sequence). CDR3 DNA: TGTGCCAGCAGTTTATCGCTAGCGGGGATATACGAGCAGTACTTC. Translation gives CASSLSLAGIYEQYF.

CDR3 nucleotides: TGTGCCAGTAGTATAGCTCGGCTAGCGGGAGGGGGAATTGAGCAGTTCTTC. Translated: CASSIARLAGGGIEQFF. The V and J genes are TRBV19 and TRBJ2-1, with 12 bases fitting TRBD2. This CDR3 has 17 residues. CDR1 and CDR2 from the germline V gene are LNHDA and SQIVND (reference sequence). Trimming cost V 1 base and J 9 bases; bases outside gene matches: 10.

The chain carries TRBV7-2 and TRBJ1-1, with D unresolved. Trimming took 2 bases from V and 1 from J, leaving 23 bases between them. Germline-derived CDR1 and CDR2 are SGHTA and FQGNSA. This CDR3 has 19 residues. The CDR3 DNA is TGTGCCAGCAGCTTACAACCCCCCATGACCGCAGAGACGAACACTGAAGCTTTCTTT. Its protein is CASSLQPPMTAETNTEAFF.

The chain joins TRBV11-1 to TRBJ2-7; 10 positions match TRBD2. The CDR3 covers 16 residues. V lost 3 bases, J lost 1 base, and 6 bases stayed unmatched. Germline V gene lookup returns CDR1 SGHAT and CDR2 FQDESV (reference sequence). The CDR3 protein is CASSFSVTSGSYEQYF. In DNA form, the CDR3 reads TGTGCCAGCAGCTTCTCTGTGACTAGCGGGTCCTACGAGCAGTACTTC.

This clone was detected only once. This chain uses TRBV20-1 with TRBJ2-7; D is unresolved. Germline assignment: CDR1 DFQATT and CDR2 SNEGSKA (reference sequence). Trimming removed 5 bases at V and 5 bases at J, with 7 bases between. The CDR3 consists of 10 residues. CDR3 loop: CSAVDNEQYF. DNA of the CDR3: TGCAGTGCTGTTGACAACGAGCAGTACTTC.

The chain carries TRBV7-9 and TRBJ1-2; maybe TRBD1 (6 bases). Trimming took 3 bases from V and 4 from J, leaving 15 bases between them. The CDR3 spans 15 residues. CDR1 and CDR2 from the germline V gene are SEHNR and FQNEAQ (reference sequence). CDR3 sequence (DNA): TGTGCCAGCAGCTTGCCGGGGGGCGCTTTCTATGGCTACACCTTC. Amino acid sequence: CASSLPGGAFYGYTF.

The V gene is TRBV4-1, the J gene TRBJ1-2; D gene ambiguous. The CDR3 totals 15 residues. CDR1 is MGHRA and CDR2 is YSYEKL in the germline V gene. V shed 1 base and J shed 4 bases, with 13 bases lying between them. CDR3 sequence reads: CASSQGLHNSYGYTF. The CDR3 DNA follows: TGCGCCAGCAGCCAAGGATTACATAACAGCTATGGCTACACCTTC.

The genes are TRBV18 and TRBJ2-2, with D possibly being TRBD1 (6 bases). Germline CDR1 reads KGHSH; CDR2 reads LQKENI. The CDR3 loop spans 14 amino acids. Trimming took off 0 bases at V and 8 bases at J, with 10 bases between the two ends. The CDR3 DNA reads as TGTGCCAGCTCACCACCGAAGGGACAAGGGGAGCTGTTTTTT. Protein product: CASSPPKGQGELFF.